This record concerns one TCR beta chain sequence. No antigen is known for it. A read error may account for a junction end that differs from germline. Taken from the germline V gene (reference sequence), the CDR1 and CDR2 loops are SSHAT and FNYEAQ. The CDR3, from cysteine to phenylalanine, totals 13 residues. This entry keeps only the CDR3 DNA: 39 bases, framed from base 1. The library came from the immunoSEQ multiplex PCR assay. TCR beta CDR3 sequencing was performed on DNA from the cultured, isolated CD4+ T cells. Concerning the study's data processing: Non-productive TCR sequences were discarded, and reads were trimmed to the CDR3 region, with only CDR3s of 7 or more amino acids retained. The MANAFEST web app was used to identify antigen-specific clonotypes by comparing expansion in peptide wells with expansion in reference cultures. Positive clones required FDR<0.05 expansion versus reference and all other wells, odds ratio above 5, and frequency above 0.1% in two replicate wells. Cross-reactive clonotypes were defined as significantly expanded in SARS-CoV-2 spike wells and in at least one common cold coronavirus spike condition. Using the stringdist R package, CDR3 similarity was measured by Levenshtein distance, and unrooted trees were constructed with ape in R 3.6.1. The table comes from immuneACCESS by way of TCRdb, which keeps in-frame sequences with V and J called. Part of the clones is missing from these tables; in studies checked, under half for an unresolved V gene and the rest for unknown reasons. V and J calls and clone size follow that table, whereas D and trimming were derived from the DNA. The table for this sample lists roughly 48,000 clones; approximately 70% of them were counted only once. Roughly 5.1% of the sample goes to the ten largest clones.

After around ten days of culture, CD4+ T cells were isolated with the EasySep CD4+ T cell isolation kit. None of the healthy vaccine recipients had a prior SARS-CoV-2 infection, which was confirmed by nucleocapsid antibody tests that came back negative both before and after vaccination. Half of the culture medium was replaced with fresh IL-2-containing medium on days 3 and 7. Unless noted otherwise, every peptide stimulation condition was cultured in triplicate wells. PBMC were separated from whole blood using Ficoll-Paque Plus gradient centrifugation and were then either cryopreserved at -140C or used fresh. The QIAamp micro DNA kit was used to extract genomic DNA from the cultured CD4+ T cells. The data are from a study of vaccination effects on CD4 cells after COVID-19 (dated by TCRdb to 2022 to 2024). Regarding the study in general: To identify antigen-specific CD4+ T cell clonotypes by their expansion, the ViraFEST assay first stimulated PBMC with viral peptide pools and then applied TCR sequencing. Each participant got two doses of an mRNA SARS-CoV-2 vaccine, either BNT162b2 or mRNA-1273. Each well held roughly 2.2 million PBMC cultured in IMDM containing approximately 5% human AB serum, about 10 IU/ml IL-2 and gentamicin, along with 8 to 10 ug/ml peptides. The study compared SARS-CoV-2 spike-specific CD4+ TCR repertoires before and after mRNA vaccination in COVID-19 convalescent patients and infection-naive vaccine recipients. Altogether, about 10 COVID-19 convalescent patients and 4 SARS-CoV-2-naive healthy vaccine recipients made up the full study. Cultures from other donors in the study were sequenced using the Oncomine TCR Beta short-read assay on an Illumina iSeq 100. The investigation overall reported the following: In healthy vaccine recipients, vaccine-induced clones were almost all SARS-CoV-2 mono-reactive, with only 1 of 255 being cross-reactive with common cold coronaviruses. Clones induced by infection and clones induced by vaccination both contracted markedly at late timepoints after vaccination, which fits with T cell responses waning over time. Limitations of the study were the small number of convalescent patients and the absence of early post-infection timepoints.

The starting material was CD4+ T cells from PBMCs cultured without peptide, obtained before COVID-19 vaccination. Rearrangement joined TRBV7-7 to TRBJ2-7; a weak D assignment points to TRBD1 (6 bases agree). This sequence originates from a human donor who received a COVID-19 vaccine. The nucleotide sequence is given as TGTGCTAGCAGCTTATCAGGGGCCTACGAGCAGTACTTC. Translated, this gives CASSLSGAYEQYF.